This paragraph reports one T cell receptor (beta chain). Repertoires were generated with immunoSEQ multiplex PCR, while TCRdb's copy carries only in-frame clones and drops some. The sample yields 40,000 or so clones, roughly 90% seen once. The data derive from a study of T cell changes during pregnancy in multiple sclerosis. This CDR3 spans 17 amino acids. V was clipped by 0 bases and J by 2 bases; unmatched bases: 6. Germline V gene data show CDR1 as SGHDT and CDR2 as YYEEEE. This sequence originates from a female donor with multiple sclerosis, enrolled in a pregnancy study. Specimen: CD4+ T cells from peripheral blood mononuclear cells, collected before pregnancy. The chain links TRBV5-6 to TRBJ2-3; TRBD2 matches at 10 bases. The CDR3 loop is CASSLGTSGDFTDTQYF. CDR3 in DNA: TGTGCCAGCAGCTTGGGTACTAGCGGGGATTTCACAGATACGCAGTATTTT.